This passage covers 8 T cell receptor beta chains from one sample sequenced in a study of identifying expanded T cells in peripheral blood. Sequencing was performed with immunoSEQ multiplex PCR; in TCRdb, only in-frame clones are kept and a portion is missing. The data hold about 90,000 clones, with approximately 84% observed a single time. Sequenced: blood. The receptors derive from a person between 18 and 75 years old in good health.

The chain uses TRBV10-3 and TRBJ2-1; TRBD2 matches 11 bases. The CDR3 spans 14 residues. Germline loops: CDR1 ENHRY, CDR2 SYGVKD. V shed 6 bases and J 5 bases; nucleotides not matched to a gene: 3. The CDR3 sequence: CAIRGGLADNEQFF. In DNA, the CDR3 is TGTGCCATCAGAGGGGGACTAGCGGACAATGAGCAGTTCTTC.

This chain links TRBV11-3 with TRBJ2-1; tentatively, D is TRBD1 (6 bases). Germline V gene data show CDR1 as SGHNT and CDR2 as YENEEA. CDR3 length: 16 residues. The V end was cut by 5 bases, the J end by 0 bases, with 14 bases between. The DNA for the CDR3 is TGTGCCAGCAGCATGGGGGCCACTAGCTCCTACAATGAGCAGTTCTTC. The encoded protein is CASSMGATSSYNEQFF. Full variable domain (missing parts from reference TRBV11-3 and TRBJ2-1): EAGVVQSPRYKIIEKKQPVAFWCNPISGHNTLYWYLQNLGQGPELLIRYENEEAVDDSQLPKDRFSAERLKGVDSTLKIQPAELGDSAVYLCASSMGATSSYNEQFFGPGTRLTVL.

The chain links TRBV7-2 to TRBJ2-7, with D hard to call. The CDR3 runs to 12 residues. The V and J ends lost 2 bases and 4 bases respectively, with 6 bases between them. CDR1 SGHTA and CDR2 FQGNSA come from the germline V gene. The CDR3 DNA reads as TGTGCCAGCAGCTTAAGGCAATACGAGCAGTACTTC. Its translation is CASSLRQYEQYF.

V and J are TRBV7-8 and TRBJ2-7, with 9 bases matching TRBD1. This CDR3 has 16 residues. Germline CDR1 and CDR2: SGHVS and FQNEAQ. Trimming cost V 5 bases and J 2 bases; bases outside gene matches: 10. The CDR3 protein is CASSPVRDRDAYEQYF. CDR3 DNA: TGTGCCAGCAGCCCGGTCCGGGACAGGGATGCCTACGAGCAGTACTTC.

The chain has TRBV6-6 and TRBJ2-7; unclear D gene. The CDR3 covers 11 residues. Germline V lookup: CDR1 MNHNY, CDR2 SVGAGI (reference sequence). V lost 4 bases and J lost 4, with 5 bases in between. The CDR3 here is CASSLVYEQYF. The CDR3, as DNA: TGTGCCAGCAGTTTGGTTTACGAGCAGTACTTC.

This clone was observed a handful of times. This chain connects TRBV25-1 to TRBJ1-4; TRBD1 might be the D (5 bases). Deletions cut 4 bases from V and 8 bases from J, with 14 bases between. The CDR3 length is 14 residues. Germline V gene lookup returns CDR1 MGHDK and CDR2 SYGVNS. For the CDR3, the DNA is TGTGCCAGCAGTGGGGGGTGGGCAGCAGAAAAACTGTTTTTT. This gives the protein CASSGGWAAEKLFF.

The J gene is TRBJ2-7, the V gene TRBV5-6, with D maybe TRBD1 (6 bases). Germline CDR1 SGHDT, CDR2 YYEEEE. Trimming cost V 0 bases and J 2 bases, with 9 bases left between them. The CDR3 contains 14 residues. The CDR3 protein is CASSLGQATYEQYF. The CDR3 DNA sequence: TGTGCCAGCAGCTTGGGACAGGCTACCTACGAGCAGTACTTC. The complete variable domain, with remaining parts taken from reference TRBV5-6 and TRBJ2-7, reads DAGVTQSPTHLIKTRGQQVTLRCSPKSGHDTVSWYQQALGQGPQFIFQYYEEEERQRGNFPDRFSGHQFPNYSSELNVNALLLGDSALYLCASSLGQATYEQYFGPGTRLTVT.

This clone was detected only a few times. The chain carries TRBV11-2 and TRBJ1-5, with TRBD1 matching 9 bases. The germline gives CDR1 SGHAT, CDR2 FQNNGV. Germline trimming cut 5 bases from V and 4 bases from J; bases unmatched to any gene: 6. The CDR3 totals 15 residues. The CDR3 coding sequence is TGTGCCAGCAGCCCGGGGACAGGGAGGAATCAGCCCCAGCATTTT. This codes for CASSPGTGRNQPQHF.